This T cell receptor beta chain was recovered during a study of control samples from healthy donors and cancer patients. The junction had 7 bases not matched to a gene; V was cut back by 5 bases and J by 1 base. This CDR3 has 16 residues. In germline, CDR1 is SNHLY, CDR2 FYNNEI. Sequencing was performed with immunoSEQ multiplex PCR; in TCRdb, only in-frame clones are kept and a portion is missing. This table holds around 94,000 clones, approximately 90% found once. Material: blood. This clonotype was sampled from a woman aged 18-35 years in good health. The rearrangement joins TRBV2 to TRBJ2-2; TRBD1 matches at 7 bases. CDR3 in amino acids: CASSSTGNLNTGELFF. CDR3 sequence (DNA): TGTGCCAGCAGTTCGACAGGGAACCTGAACACCGGGGAGCTGTTTTTT.